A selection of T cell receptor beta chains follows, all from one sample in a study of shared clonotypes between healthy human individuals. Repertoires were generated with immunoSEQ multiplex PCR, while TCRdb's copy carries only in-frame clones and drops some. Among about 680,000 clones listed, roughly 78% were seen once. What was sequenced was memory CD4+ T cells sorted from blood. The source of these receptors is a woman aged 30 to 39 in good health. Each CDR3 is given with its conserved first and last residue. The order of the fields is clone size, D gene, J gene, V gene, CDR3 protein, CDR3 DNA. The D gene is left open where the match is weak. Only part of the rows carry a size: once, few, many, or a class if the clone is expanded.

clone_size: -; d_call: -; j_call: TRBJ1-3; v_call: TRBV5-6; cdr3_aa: CASSSVTGNTIYF; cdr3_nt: TGTGCCAGCAGCTCGGTAACTGGAAACACCATATATTTT
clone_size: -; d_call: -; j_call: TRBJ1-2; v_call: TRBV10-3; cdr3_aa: CAISDSLNYGYTF; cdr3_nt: TGTGCCATCAGTGACAGCCTTAACTATGGCTACACCTTC
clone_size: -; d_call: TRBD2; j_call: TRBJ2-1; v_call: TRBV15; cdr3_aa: CATSRIAGTYNEQFF; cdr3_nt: TGTGCCACCAGCAGAATAGCGGGCACCTACAATGAGCAGTTCTTC
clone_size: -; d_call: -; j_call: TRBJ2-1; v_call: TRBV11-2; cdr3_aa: CASSLYPARGNEQFF; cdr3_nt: TGTGCCAGCAGCTTATACCCCGCTCGGGGAAATGAGCAGTTCTTC
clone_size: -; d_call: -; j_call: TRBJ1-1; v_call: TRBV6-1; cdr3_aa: CASSARGYTEAFF; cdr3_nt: TGTGCCAGCAGTGCTCGAGGGTACACTGAAGCTTTCTTT
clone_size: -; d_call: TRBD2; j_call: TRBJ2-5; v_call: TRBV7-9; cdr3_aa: CASSLGGSGETQYF; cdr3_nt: TGTGCCAGCAGCTTGGGCGGGAGCGGGGAGACCCAGTACTTC
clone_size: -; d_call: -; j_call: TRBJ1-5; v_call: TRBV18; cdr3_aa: CASSTATGSNQPQHF; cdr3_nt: TGTGCCAGCTCAACCGCGACAGGAAGCAATCAGCCCCAGCATTTT
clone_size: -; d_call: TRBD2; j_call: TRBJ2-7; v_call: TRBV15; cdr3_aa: CATSRVAAGAYEQYF; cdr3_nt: TGTGCCACCAGCAGAGTTGCAGCGGGAGCCTACGAGCAGTACTTC
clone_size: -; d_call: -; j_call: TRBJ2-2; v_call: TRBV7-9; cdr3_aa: CASSHLRLANTGELFF; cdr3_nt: TGTGCCAGCAGCCACCTAAGACTCGCGAACACCGGGGAGCTGTTTTTT
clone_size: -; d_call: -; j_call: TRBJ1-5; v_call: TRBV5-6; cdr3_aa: CASSLGRNQPQHF; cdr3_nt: TGTGCCAGCAGCTTGGGCAGAAATCAGCCCCAGCATTTT
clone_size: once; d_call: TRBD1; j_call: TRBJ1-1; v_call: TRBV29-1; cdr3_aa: CSAAGQMNTEAFF; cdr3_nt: TGCAGCGCCGCGGGACAGATGAACACTGAAGCTTTCTTT
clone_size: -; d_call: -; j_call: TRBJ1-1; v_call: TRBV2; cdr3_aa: CASSARNTEAFF; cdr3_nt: TGTGCCAGCAGTGCCAGGAACACTGAAGCTTTCTTT
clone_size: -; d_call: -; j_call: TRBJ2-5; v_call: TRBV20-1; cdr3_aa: CSASPGETQYF; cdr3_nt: TGCAGTGCTAGTCCCGGTGAGACCCAGTACTTC
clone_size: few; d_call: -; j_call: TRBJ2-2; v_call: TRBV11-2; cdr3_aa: CASSFTIRPGNTGELFF; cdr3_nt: TGTGCCAGCAGCTTCACAATTCGTCCGGGGAACACCGGGGAGCTGTTTTTT
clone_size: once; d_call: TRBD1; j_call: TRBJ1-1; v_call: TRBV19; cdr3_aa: CASLEEGAYTEAFF; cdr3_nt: TGTGCCAGTCTCGAGGAGGGGGCATACACTGAAGCTTTCTTT
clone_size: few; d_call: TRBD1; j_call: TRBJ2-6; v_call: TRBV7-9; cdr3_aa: CASSSRGTGISGANVLTF; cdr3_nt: TGTGCCAGCAGCTCCCGCGGGACAGGGATCTCTGGGGCCAACGTCCTGACTTTC
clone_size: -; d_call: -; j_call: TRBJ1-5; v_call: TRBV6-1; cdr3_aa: CASSESTGTGQPQHF; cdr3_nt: TGTGCCAGCAGTGAATCAACAGGGACGGGTCAGCCCCAGCATTTT
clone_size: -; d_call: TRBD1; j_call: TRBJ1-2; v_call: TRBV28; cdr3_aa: CASGSGTGVGGYTF; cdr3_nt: TGTGCCAGCGGCTCCGGGACAGGAGTTGGTGGCTACACCTTC
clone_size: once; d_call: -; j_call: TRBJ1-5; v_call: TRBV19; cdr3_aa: CATSSPGIRTGLF; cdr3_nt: TGTGCCACCAGTTCACCAGGGATACGGACCGGCCTTTTT
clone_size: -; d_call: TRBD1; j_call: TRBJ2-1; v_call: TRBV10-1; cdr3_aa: CASSEVTLRDRGINEQFF; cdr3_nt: TGCGCCAGCAGTGAAGTAACACTCCGGGACAGGGGAATCAATGAGCAGTTCTTC
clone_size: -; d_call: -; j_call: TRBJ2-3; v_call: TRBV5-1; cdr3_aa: CASRMGDSTDTQYF; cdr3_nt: TGCGCCAGCAGGATGGGGGATAGCACAGATACGCAGTATTTT
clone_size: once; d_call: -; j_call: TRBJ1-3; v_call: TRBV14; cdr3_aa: CASSQRRGRPSGNTIYF; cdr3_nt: TGTGCCAGCAGCCAACGTCGAGGACGGCCCTCTGGAAACACCATATATTTT
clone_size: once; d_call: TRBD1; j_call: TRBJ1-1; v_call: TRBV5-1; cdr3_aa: CASSYAGTGNTEAFF; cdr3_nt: TGCGCCAGCAGCTACGCCGGGACAGGGAACACTGAAGCTTTCTTT
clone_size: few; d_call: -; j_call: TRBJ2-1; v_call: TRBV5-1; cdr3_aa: CASSLATANEQFF; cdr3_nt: TGCGCCAGCAGCTTGGCAACAGCCAATGAGCAGTTCTTC
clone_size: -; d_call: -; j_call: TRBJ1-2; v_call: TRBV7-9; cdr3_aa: CASSSPPNYGYTF; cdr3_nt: TGTGCCAGCAGCTCCCCTCCTAACTATGGCTACACCTTC